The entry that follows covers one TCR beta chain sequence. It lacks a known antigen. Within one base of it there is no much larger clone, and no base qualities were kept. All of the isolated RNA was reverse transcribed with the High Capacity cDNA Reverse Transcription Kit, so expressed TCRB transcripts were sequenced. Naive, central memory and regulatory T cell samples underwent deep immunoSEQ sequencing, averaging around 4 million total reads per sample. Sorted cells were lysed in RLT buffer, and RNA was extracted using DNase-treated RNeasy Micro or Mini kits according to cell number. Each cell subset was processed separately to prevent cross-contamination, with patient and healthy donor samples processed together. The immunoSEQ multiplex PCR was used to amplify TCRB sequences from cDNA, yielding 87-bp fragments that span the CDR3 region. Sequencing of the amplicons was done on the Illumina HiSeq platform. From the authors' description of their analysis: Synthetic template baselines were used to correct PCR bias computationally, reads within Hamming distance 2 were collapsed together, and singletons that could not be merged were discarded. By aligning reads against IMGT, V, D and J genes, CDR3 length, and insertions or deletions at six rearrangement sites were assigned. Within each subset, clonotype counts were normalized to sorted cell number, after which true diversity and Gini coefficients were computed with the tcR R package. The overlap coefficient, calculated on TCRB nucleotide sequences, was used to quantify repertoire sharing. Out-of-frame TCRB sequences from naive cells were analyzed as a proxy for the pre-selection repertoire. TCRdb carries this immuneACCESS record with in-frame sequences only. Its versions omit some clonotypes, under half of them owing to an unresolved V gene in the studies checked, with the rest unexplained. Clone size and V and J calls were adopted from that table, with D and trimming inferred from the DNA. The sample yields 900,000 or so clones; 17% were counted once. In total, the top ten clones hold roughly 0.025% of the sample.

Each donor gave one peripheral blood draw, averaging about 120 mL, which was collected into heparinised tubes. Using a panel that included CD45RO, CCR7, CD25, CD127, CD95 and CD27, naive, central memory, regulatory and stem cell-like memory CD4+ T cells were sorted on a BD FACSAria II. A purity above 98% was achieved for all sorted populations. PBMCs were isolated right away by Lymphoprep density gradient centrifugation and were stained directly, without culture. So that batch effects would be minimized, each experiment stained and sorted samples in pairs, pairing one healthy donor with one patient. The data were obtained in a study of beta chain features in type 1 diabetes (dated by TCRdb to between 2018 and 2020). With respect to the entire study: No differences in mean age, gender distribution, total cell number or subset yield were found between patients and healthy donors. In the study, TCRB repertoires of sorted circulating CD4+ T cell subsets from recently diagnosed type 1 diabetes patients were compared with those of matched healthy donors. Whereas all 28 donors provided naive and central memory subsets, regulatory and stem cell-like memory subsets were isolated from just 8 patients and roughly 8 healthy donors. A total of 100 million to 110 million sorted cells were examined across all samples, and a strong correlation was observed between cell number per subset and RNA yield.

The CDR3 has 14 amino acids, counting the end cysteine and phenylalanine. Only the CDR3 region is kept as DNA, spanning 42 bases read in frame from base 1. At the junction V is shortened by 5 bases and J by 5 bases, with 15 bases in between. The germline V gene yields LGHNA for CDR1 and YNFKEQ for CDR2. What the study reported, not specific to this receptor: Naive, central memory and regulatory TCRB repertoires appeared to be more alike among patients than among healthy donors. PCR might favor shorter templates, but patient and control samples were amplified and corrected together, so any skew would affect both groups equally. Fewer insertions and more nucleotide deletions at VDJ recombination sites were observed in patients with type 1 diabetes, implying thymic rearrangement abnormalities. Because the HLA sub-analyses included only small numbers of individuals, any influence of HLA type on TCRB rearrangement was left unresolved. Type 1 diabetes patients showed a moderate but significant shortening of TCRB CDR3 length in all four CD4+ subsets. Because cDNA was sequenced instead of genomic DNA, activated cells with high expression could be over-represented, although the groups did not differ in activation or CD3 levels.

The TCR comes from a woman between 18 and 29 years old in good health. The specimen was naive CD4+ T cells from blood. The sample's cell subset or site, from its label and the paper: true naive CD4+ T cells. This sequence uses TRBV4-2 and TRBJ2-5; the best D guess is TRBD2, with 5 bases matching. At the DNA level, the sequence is TGTGCCAGCAGCTCACAGAGGGCTGGGGAGACCCAGTACTTC. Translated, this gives CASSSQRAGETQYF.